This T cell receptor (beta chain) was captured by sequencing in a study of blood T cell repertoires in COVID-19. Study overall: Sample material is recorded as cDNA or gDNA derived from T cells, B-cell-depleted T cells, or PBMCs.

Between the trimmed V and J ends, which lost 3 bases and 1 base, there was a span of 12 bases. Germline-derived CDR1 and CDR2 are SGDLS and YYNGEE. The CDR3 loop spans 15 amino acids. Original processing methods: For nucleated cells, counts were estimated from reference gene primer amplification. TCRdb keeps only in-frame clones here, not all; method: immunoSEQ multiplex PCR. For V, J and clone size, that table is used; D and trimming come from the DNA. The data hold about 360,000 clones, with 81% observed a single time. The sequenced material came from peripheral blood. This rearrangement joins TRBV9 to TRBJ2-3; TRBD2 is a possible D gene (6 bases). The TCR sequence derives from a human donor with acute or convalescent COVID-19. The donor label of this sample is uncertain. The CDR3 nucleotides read TGTGCCAGCAGCGCCTTAGCGGCGCGCACAGATACGCAGTATTTT. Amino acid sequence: CASSALAARTDTQYF.